These T cell receptor beta chains were read from a single sample in a study of blood T cell repertoires in COVID-19. The data were produced by immunoSEQ multiplex PCR, yet TCRdb's version contains in-frame clones alone and is incomplete. The repertoire holds roughly 160,000 clones, with roughly 84% as singletons. Sequenced: peripheral blood. The receptors come from a man in his fifties with active or convalescent COVID-19. Both conserved end residues are part of each CDR3. D genes are given only for firm matches. Clone size, where shown, is once, few, many, or a class for clones that have expanded.

abundance	v_gene	j_gene	len	d_gene	CDR3aa	CDR3nt
.	TRBV6-5	TRBJ2-7	15	TRBD1	CASTPPGQSSYEQYF	TGTGCCAGCACCCCCCCGGGACAGTCGTCCTACGAGCAGTACTTC
.	TRBV29-1	TRBJ2-2	13	.	CSAWIQGSGELFF	TGCAGCGCCTGGATACAGGGATCCGGGGAGCTGTTTTTT
.	TRBV6-5	TRBJ2-7	12	.	CASRDQGYEQYF	TGTGCCAGCAGGGATCAGGGCTACGAGCAGTACTTC
.	TRBV11-3	TRBJ2-7	16	TRBD1	CASSLDLTGDSYEQYF	TGTGCCAGCAGCTTAGATCTGACAGGGGACTCCTACGAGCAGTACTTC
.	TRBV19	TRBJ1-4	14	TRBD1	CASHETGGREKLFF	TGTGCCAGCCACGAGACAGGGGGCAGGGAAAAACTGTTTTTT
few	TRBV6-6	TRBJ2-2	14	TRBD1	CASSETGGSRELFF	TGTGCCAGCAGTGAGACAGGGGGTAGTAGGGAGCTGTTTTTT
.	TRBV7-3	TRBJ1-1	13	.	CASSLQKNTEAFF	TGTGCCAGCAGCTTACAGAAGAACACTGAAGCTTTCTTT
many	TRBV6-2/TRBV6-3	TRBJ2-7	14	.	CASSYSGQSYEQYF	TGTGCCAGCAGTTACTCCGGACAGTCCTACGAGCAGTACTTC
.	TRBV2	TRBJ2-5	12	.	CASRTGGETQYF	TGTGCCAGCAGGACAGGAGGCGAGACCCAGTACTTC
.	TRBV5-4	TRBJ1-2	15	.	CASSLAGGNTYGYTF	TGTGCCAGCAGCTTGGCTGGAGGGAATACCTATGGCTACACCTTC
.	TRBV7-8	TRBJ2-7	15	TRBD2	CASSLSHGRLSVQYF	TGTGCCAGCAGCTTATCTCACGGGAGGTTATCGGTGCAGTACTTC
.	TRBV10-3	TRBJ2-3	14	TRBD1	CAIRGQPSTDTQYF	TGTGCCATCAGGGGACAGCCTAGCACAGATACGCAGTATTTT
once	TRBV5-4	TRBJ1-1	14	.	CASSLKSGNTEAFF	TGTGCCAGCAGCTTGAAGTCAGGGAACACTGAAGCTTTCTTT
once	TRBV5-1	TRBJ2-5	16	TRBD2	CASSLAASGSGETQYF	TGCGCCAGCAGCTTGGCCGCTAGCGGGAGTGGAGAGACCCAGTACTTC
few	TRBV7-2	TRBJ1-4	13	.	CASRSQAFEKLFF	TGTGCCAGCAGGTCACAGGCTTTTGAAAAACTGTTTTTT